The clone carrying this T cell receptor beta chain was seen repeatedly, ten times or more. Its cognate antigen is unknown. The data were obtained in a study of Graves' ophthalmopathy and Graves' hyperthyroidism. Study-wide findings and caveats: Also, most clonotypes expanded in the thyroid above 0.001 frequency appeared in blood.

The sequenced template was RNA, covering the TCR beta CDR3 region. A first-round RT-PCR used HTBI primers, followed by a second-round multiplex PCR. Using its own MiXCR run on the multiplex PCR reads, TCRdb lists one record per CDR3 protein. The data contain 200,000 to 250,000 distinct CDR3 sequences, 20% to 25% of them singletons. From germline, CDR1 is SGHNT and CDR2 YYREEE (reference sequence). Trimming removed 4 bases from V and 5 bases from J, with 10 bases in between. The CDR3 loop spans 13 amino acids. Other autoimmune diseases, uncontrolled infections, pregnancy and lactation each led to patient exclusion. It was from roughly 10 ml of fresh peripheral blood that the PBMCs came.

Sequenced sample: peripheral blood. The sequence derives from a woman in her forties or fifties with Graves' ophthalmopathy. The chain is built from TRBV5-4 and TRBJ1-5; D gene unclear. The CDR3 reads CASSPEPHQPQHF. In DNA, the CDR3 is TGTGCCAGCAGCCCGGAACCCCATCAGCCCCAGCATTTT.